This T cell receptor (beta chain) was sequenced during a study of T cells in Graves' hyperthyroidism and ophthalmopathy. 8.5 to 10 ml of fresh peripheral blood supplied the PBMCs. The V end lost 3 bases, the J end lost 0 bases, and 8 bases lay between the germline ends. The CDR3 is made up of 14 amino acids. Using RNA transcripts as the source, TCR beta CDR3 regions were amplified. HTBI primers were used for first-round RT-PCR of the TCR CDR3. From the multiplex PCR reads, TCRdb called clonotypes with MiXCR, one entry per CDR3 protein. The top ten hold 11% of the sample, which has roughly 500,000 distinct CDR3 sequences, around 22% seen once. This clonotype was observed at least ten times.

The specimen sequenced was blood. The sequence was obtained from a woman aged 25-40 years with Graves' ophthalmopathy. This sequence joins TRBV12-3 or TRBV12-4 and TRBJ2-5; no reliable D call. CDR3 in DNA: TGTGCCAGCAGTTTCTCAAGCGACCAAGAGACCCAGTACTTC. It translates to CASSFSSDQETQYF.